This is a list of T cell receptor beta chains from one sample in a study of blood T cell repertoires in COVID-19. Profiling relied on immunoSEQ multiplex PCR, and the TCRdb table lists in-frame clones only, not all of them. The repertoire consists of about 200,000 clones, with 90% occurring once and the leading ten covering around 0.63%. Input material: peripheral blood. The receptors stem from a man between 50 and 59 years old with acute or convalescent COVID-19. Both conserved end residues are part of each CDR3. Fields, in order: V gene, CDR3 length, J gene, D gene, clone size, CDR3 protein, CDR3 DNA. The D gene is left open where the match is weak. Size is stated for part of the rows, as once, few or many counts, or as a class when the clone is expanded.

>TRBV10-3|17|TRBJ1-2|NA|NA
CAISEAVSRGTNYGYTF
TGTGCCATCAGTGAGGCAGTGTCGCGGGGGACCAACTATGGCTACACCTTC
>TRBV14|18|TRBJ2-5|TRBD1|NA
CASSTKFTRTGTGETQYF
TGTGCCAGCAGCACAAAATTTACCCGGACAGGGACCGGGGAGACCCAGTACTTC
>TRBV5-1|14|TRBJ1-4|TRBD1|NA
CASNSGGADEKLFF
TGCGCCAGCAACTCAGGGGGCGCGGATGAAAAACTGTTTTTT
>TRBV12-3/TRBV12-4|13|TRBJ2-3|NA|NA
CASSFGITDTQYF
TGTGCCAGCAGTTTCGGTATCACAGATACGCAGTATTTT
>TRBV4-2|14|TRBJ2-5|TRBD1|NA
CASSYGQGKETQYF
TGTGCCAGCAGCTATGGACAGGGAAAAGAGACCCAGTACTTC
>TRBV6-1|17|TRBJ2-1|NA|NA
CASSERVWVSGYNEQFF
TGTGCCAGCAGTGAAAGGGTCTGGGTTAGCGGTTACAATGAGCAGTTCTTC
>TRBV7-9|16|TRBJ2-3|TRBD2|NA
CASSLESGGAADTQYF
TGTGCCAGCAGCTTAGAGAGCGGGGGGGCCGCGGATACGCAGTATTTT
>TRBV2|14|TRBJ2-2|NA|NA
CASRQDSLSGELFF
TGTGCCAGCAGGCAGGACAGTCTTTCCGGGGAGCTGTTTTTT
>TRBV10-3|13|TRBJ2-7|NA|NA
CATKPGQDYEQYF
TGTGCCACTAAACCGGGACAAGACTACGAGCAGTACTTC
>TRBV15|15|TRBJ2-1|NA|once
CATSGGTDFYNEQFF
TGTGCCACCAGCGGAGGGACTGACTTCTACAATGAGCAGTTCTTC
>TRBV19|11|TRBJ2-7|NA|NA
CASRGAGEQYF
TGTGCCAGCCGTGGGGCAGGCGAGCAGTACTTC
>TRBV27|11|TRBJ2-1|NA|NA
CASREYNEQFF
TGTGCCAGCAGGGAGTACAATGAGCAGTTCTTC
>TRBV9|18|TRBJ1-3|NA|NA
CASSVGVIWGDSGNTIYF
TGTGCCAGCAGCGTAGGCGTCATTTGGGGGGACTCTGGAAACACCATATATTTT
>TRBV30|13|TRBJ2-2|NA|NA
CAWSAGNTGELFF
TGTGCCTGGAGTGCGGGAAACACCGGGGAGCTGTTTTTT
>TRBV2|13|TRBJ1-4|NA|NA
CATPGRGGEKLFF
TGTGCCACACCCGGCAGGGGCGGCGAAAAACTGTTTTTT
>TRBV25-1|14|TRBJ1-3|TRBD1|NA
CASSVTGGVNTIYF
TGTGCCAGCAGTGTCACAGGGGGGGTGAACACCATATATTTT
>TRBV29-1|14|TRBJ2-7|NA|NA
CSVDGGLGGYEQYF
TGCAGCGTTGACGGGGGACTGGGAGGCTACGAGCAGTACTTC
>TRBV2|13|TRBJ1-1|NA|NA
CASSSGQRPITFF
TGTGCCAGCAGTTCAGGGCAAAGACCGATAACTTTCTTT
>TRBV9|14|TRBJ1-5|TRBD1|NA
CASSRTGSEQPQHF
TGTGCCAGCAGCCGGACAGGGAGTGAGCAGCCCCAGCATTTT
>TRBV5-4|17|TRBJ2-5|NA|NA
CASSFSGGQLYQETQYF
TGTGCCAGCAGCTTCTCGGGAGGACAGTTGTACCAAGAGACCCAGTACTTC
>TRBV25-1|13|TRBJ2-2|TRBD1|NA
CASSGTGTGELFF
TGTGCCAGCAGTGGGACAGGGACCGGGGAGCTGTTTTTT
>TRBV9|16|TRBJ1-3|NA|NA
CASSVASGEIGNTIYF
TGTGCCAGCAGCGTAGCTTCCGGAGAAATTGGAAACACCATATATTTT
>TRBV27|15|TRBJ1-1|TRBD1|NA
CASSFLKGADTEAFF
TGTGCCAGCAGTTTTCTGAAGGGGGCGGACACTGAAGCTTTCTTT
>TRBV5-1|13|TRBJ2-7|NA|NA
CASSTGSSYEQYF
TGCGCCAGCTCCACAGGGTCAAGCTACGAGCAGTACTTC
>TRBV4-3|14|TRBJ1-1|NA|NA
CASRGHGPTSEAFF
TGCGCCAGCAGGGGACATGGTCCGACAAGTGAAGCTTTCTTT
>TRBV6-2/TRBV6-3|18|TRBJ2-6|TRBD1|NA
CASSKWGTGFSGANVLTF
TGTGCCAGCAGCAAATGGGGGACAGGATTCTCTGGGGCCAACGTCCTGACTTTC
>TRBV3-1/TRBV3-2|15|TRBJ1-3|NA|NA
CASSPPQGRGNTIYF
TGTGCCAGCAGCCCTCCACAGGGCCGGGGAAACACCATATATTTT
>TRBV14|12|TRBJ1-1|NA|NA
CASSQGVRRAFF
TGTGCCAGCAGCCAAGGTGTTAGGAGGGCTTTCTTT
>TRBV7-2|14|TRBJ2-7|TRBD1|NA
CASSPTQGNYEQYF
TGTGCCAGCAGCCCGACACAGGGGAACTACGAGCAGTACTTC
>TRBV7-2|14|TRBJ2-2|NA|NA
CASSLVGGTGELFF
TGTGCCAGCAGCTTAGTTGGGGGGACCGGGGAGCTGTTTTTT
>TRBV28|13|TRBJ2-7|TRBD1|NA
CASSPTGGGEQYF
TGTGCCAGCAGCCCGACAGGGGGCGGGGAGCAGTACTTC
>TRBV7-3|15|TRBJ2-1|TRBD1|NA
CASSFRQGPYNEQFF
TGTGCCAGCAGCTTTAGACAGGGGCCCTACAATGAGCAGTTCTTC
>TRBV5-1|17|TRBJ2-5|TRBD2|NA
CASSLATSGRHQETQYF
TGCGCCAGCAGCTTGGCCACTAGCGGGAGACACCAAGAGACCCAGTACTTC
>TRBV18|14|TRBJ1-5|NA|NA
CASSRQGSNQPQHF
TGTGCCAGCTCGCGTCAGGGAAGCAATCAGCCCCAGCATTTT
>TRBV7-9|13|TRBJ1-3|NA|NA
CASSEAGTSTIYF
TGTGCCAGCAGCGAAGCAGGGACATCCACCATATATTTT
>TRBV7-2|16|TRBJ2-1|TRBD2|NA
CASSATSGRLNNEQFF
TGTGCCAGCAGCGCGACTAGCGGGAGGCTCAACAATGAGCAGTTCTTC
>TRBV11-2|14|TRBJ2-3|NA|NA
CASSLVWGQDTQYF
TGTGCCAGCAGCTTAGTTTGGGGACAAGATACGCAGTATTTT
>TRBV6-2/TRBV6-3|14|TRBJ2-5|NA|NA
CASSYSVDQETQYF
TGTGCCAGCAGTTACTCGGTAGATCAAGAGACCCAGTACTTC
>TRBV21-1|16|TRBJ2-2|NA|NA
CASSFRGGRNTGELFF
TGTGCCAGCAGCTTCCGCGGGGGGAGAAACACCGGGGAGCTGTTTTTT
>TRBV5-1|16|TRBJ2-3|TRBD2|NA
CASSLARLASTDTQYF
TGCGCCAGCAGCTTGGCCCGACTAGCGAGCACAGATACGCAGTATTTT
>TRBV27|16|TRBJ2-7|TRBD1|few
CASSLSGQGSSYEQYF
TGTGCCAGCAGTTTATCGGGACAGGGGAGCTCCTACGAGCAGTACTTC
>TRBV9|15|TRBJ2-7|TRBD1|NA
CASSVGQGWTYEQYF
TGTGCCAGCAGCGTAGGACAGGGCTGGACCTACGAGCAGTACTTC
>TRBV6-5|15|TRBJ1-4|TRBD1|NA
CASRQDRGLGEKLFF
TGTGCCAGCAGACAAGACAGGGGGCTCGGTGAAAAACTGTTTTTT
>TRBV6-5|15|TRBJ1-1|NA|NA
CASCDLPGKDTEAFF
TGTGCCAGCTGCGACCTTCCGGGGAAGGACACTGAAGCTTTCTTT
>TRBV2|17|TRBJ1-5|NA|NA
CASSDYSATAGNQPQHF
TGTGCCAGCAGTGATTATTCCGCAACCGCGGGCAATCAGCCCCAGCATTTT
>TRBV14|16|TRBJ2-1|NA|NA
CASSQEVGGTEGEQFF
TGTGCCAGCAGCCAAGAGGTCGGCGGGACAGAAGGTGAGCAGTTCTTC
>TRBV11-2|14|TRBJ1-4|NA|NA
CASSFNSYNEKLFF
TGTGCCAGCAGCTTCAACAGCTATAATGAAAAACTGTTTTTT
>TRBV5-8|12|TRBJ1-3|NA|NA
CASSLAGNTIYF
TGTGCCAGCAGCTTAGCAGGAAACACCATATATTTT
>TRBV4-3|16|TRBJ1-4|NA|NA
CASSQDLGRSEEKLFF
TGCGCCAGCAGCCAAGATCTTGGACGTAGCGAAGAAAAACTGTTTTTT
>TRBV5-8|15|TRBJ2-5|NA|once
CASSLSQRAQETQYF
TGTGCCAGCAGCTTGTCCCAGCGGGCCCAAGAGACCCAGTACTTC
>TRBV6-5|15|TRBJ2-2|TRBD1|NA
CASRRDRGNTGELFF
TGTGCCAGCAGGAGGGACAGGGGCAACACCGGGGAGCTGTTTTTT
>TRBV3-1/TRBV3-2|16|TRBJ2-7|NA|NA
CASSQRIGAFSYEQYF
TGTGCCAGCAGCCAACGCATAGGGGCTTTCTCCTACGAGCAGTACTTC
>TRBV7-3|13|TRBJ2-5|NA|NA
CASSLTGYETQYF
TGTGCCAGCAGCTTAACCGGTTACGAGACCCAGTACTTC